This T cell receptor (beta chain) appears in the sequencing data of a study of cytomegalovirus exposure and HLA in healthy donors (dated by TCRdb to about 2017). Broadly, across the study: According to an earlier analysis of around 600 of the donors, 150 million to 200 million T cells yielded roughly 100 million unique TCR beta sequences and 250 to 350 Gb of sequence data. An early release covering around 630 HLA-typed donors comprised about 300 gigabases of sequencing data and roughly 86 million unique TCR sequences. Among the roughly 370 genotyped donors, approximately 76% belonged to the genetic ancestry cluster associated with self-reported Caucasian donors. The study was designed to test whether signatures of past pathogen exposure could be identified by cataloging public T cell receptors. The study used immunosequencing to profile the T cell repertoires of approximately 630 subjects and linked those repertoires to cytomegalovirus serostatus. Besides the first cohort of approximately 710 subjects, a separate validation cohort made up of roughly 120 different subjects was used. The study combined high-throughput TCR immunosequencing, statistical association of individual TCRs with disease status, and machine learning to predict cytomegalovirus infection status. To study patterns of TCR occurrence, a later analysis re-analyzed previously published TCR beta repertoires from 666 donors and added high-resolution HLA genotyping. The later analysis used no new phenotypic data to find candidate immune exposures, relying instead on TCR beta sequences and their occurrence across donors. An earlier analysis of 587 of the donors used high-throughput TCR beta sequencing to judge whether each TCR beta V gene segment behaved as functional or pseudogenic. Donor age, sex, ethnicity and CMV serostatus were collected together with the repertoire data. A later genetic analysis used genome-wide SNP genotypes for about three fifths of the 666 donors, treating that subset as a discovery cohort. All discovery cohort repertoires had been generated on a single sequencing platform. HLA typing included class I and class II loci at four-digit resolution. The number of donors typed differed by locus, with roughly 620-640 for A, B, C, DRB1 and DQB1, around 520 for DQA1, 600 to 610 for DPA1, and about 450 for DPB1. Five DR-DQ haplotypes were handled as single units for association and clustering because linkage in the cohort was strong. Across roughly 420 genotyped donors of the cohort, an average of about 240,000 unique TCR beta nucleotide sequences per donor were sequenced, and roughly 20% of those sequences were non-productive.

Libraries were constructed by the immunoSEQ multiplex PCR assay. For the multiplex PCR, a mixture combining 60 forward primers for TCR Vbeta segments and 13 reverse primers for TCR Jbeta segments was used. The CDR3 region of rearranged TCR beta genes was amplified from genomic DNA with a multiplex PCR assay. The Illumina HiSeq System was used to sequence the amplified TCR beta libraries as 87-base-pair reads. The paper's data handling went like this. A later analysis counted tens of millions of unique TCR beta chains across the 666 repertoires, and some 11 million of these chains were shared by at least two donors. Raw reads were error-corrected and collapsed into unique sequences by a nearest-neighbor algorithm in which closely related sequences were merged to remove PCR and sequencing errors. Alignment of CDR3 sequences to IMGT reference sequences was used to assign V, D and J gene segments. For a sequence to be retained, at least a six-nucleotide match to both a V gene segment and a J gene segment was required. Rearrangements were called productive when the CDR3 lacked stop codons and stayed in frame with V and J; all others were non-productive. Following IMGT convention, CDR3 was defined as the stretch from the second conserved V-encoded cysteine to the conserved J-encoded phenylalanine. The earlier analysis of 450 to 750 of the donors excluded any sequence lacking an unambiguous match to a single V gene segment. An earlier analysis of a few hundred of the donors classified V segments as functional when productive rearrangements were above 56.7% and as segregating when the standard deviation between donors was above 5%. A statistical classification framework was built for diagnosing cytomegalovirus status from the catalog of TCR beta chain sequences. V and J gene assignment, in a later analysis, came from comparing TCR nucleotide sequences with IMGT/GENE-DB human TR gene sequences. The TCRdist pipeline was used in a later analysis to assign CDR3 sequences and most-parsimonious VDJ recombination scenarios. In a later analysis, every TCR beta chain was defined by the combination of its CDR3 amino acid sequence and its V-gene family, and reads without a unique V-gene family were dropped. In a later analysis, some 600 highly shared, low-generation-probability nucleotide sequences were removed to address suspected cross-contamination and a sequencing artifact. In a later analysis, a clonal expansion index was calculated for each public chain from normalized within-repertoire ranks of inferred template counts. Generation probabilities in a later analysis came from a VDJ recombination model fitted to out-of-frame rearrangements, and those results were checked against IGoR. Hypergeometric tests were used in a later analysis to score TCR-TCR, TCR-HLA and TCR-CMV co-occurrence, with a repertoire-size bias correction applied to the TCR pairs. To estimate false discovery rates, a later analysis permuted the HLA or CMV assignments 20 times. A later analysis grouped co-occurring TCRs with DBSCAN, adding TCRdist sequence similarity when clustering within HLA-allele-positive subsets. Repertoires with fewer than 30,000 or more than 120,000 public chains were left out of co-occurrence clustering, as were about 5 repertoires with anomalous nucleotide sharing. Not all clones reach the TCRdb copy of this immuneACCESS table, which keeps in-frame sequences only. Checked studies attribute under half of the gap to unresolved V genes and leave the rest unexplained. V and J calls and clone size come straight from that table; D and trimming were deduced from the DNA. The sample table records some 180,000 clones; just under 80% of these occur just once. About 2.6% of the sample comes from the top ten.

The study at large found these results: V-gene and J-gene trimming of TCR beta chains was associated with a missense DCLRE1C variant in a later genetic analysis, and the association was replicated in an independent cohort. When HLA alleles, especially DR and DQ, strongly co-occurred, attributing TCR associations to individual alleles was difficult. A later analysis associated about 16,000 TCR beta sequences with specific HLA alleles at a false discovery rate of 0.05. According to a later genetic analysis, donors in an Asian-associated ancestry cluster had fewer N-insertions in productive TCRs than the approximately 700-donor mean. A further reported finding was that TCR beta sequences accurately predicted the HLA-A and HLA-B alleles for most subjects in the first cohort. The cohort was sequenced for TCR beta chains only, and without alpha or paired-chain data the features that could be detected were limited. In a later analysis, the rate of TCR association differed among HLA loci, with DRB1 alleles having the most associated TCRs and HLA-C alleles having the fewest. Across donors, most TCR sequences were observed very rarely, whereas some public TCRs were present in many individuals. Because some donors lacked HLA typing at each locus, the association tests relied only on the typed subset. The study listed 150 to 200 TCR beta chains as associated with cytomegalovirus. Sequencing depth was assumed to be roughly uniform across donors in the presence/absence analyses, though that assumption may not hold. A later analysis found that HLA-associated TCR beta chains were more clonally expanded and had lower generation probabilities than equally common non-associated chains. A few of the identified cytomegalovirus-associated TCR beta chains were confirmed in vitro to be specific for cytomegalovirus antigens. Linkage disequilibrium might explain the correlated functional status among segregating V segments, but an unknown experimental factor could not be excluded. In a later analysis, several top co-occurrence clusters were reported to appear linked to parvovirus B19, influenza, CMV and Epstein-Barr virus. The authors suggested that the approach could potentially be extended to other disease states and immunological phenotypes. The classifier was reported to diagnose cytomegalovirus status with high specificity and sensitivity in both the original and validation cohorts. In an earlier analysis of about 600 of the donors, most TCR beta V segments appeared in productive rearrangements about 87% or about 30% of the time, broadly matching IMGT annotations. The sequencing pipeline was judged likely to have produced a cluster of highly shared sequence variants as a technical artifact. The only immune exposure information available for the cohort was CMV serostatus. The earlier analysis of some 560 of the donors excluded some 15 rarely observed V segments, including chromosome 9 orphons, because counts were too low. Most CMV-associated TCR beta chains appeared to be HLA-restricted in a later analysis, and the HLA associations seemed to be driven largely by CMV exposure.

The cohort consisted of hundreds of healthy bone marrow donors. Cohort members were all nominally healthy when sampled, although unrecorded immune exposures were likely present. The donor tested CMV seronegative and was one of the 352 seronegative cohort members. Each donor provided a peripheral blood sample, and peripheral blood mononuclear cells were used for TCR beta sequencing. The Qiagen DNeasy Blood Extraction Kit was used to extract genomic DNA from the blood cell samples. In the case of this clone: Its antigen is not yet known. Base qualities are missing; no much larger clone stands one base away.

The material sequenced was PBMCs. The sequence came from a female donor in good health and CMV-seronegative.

The CDR3: CASSVGGRTFYGYTF. The nucleotides are TGTGCCAGCAGCGTGGGGGGACGGACGTTCTATGGCTACACCTTC. The rearrangement combines TRBV7-2 with TRBJ1-2; the D gene is perhaps TRBD1, on 5 matching bases. CDR1 and CDR2, looked up from the germline V gene, are SGHTA and FQGNSA. V is shortened by 5 bases, J by 4 bases, and the region joining them spans 17 bases. Including cysteine and phenylalanine, the CDR3 has 15 amino acids. The DNA shown is the 45-base CDR3, in frame from base 1.